What follows describes a single T cell receptor beta chain. The sample belongs to a study of blood T cell repertoires in COVID-19. About the study: Samples taken during acute and convalescent COVID-19 were collected in the United States, Italy and Spain. The cDNA or gDNA used as material had been derived from T cells, B-cell-depleted T cells, or PBMCs.

The V end was cut by 7 bases, the J end by 6 bases, with 15 bases between. This CDR3 has 14 amino acids. The germline V gene encodes CDR1 LNHDA and CDR2 SQIVND (reference sequence). In the authors' workflow: Reference gene primer amplification yielded estimated nucleated cell counts. Sequencing used immunoSEQ multiplex PCR; TCRdb keeps in-frame clones, though not all of them. Clone size and V and J calls were adopted from that table, with D and trimming inferred from the DNA. The repertoire holds some 140,000 clones, with about four fifths as singletons. This chain links TRBV19 with TRBJ1-4; D is possibly TRBD1 (6 bases). The sequence was obtained from a woman of 80 years or more with acute or convalescent COVID-19. The sequenced sample consisted of peripheral blood. The CDR3 region is CASTAGGAYEKLFF. In DNA, the CDR3 is TGTGCCAGTACTGCTGGGGGGGCTTATGAAAAACTGTTTTTT.